Listed below are T cell receptor beta chains from one sample, sequenced in a study of shared clonotypes between healthy human individuals. Sequenced by immunoSEQ multiplex PCR; TCRdb stores in-frame clones only, minus some. The table lists 2 million to 2.5 million clones, just under 95% of them singletons, with 0.3% to 0.4% in the top ten. The sequenced material came from naive CD4+ T cells from PBMCs. The receptors were sampled from a man aged 18 to 30 in good health. Some clones in this sample may be carry-over from other donors' samples. The CDR3 runs from the conserved cysteine through the conserved F or W. The D gene is left open where the match is weak. Clone size is not always given. Where it is, it says once, few, many or a class for expanded clones.

d_call,j_call,clone_size,v_call,cdr3_nt,cdr3_aa
NA,TRBJ2-3,NA,TRBV5-4,TGTGCCAGCAGCTTCGATCGAAACACAGATACGCAGTATTTT,CASSFDRNTDTQYF
NA,TRBJ2-2,NA,TRBV7-2,TGTGCCAGCAGAGAACAGGGGAGGATTTCCGGGGAGCTGTTTTTT,CASREQGRISGELFF
NA,TRBJ1-1,NA,TRBV6-1,TGTGCCAGCAGAGTAACATGGCCATCTGAAGCTTTCTTT,CASRVTWPSEAFF
NA,TRBJ2-1,NA,TRBV7-6,TGTGCCAGCAGCCCCACCCCCAACAGGGAAACAGAGCAGTTCTTC,CASSPTPNRETEQFF
TRBD1,TRBJ1-4,NA,TRBV29-1,TGCAGCGCCACCGGGACAGGGGGGGAAAAACTGTTTTTT,CSATGTGGEKLFF
NA,TRBJ1-2,NA,TRBV28,TGTGCCAGCAGTTTTGGGGACCGGGGCTTTTATGGCTACACCTTC,CASSFGDRGFYGYTF
TRBD1,TRBJ1-1,NA,TRBV6-5,TGTGCCAGCAGTTACTACAGGGGGACGGGGACTGAAGCTTTCTTT,CASSYYRGTGTEAFF
TRBD1,TRBJ1-2,NA,TRBV30,TGTGCCTGGGGGACAGGTTGCCTTACTAACTATGGCTACACCTTC,CAWGTGCLTNYGYTF
NA,TRBJ2-5,NA,TRBV1,TGCACCAGCAGCCAAGAAGGCGGGCGGTACGAAGAGACCCAGTACTTC,CTSSQEGGRYEETQYF
NA,TRBJ2-2,NA,TRBV5-8,TGTGCCAGCAGCTTATACTTAGGGACCCGGGATTACACCGGGGAGCTGTTTTTT,CASSLYLGTRDYTGELFF
NA,TRBJ2-7,NA,TRBV5-1,TGCGCCAGCAGCCAAAAAGGTGACTACGAGCAGTACTTC,CASSQKGDYEQYF
NA,TRBJ1-1,few,TRBV7-9,TGTGCCAGCAGCCGATTAACGAACACTGAAGCTTTCTTT,CASSRLTNTEAFF
NA,TRBJ2-5,NA,TRBV5-1,TGCGCCAGCAGCTCTGACGTGGGTGGGGAGACCCAGTACTTC,CASSSDVGGETQYF
TRBD1,TRBJ2-7,NA,TRBV10-3,TGTGCCATCAGGGGACAGGGGGGCTACGAGCAGTACTTC,CAIRGQGGYEQYF
NA,TRBJ2-6,NA,TRBV4-2,TGTGCCAGCAGCCAAGATGGCGACTCTGGGGCCAACGTCCTGACTTTC,CASSQDGDSGANVLTF
NA,TRBJ1-1,NA,TRBV28,TGTGCCAGCAGTTTTCCCGAGAACACTGAAGCTTTCTTT,CASSFPENTEAFF
NA,TRBJ1-1,NA,TRBV5-4,TGTGCCTTAGGGGAGGGGGGTCTCGCTGAAGCTTTCTTT,CALGEGGLAEAFF
TRBD2,TRBJ2-1,NA,TRBV5-1,TGCGCCAGCAAGGTCACTAGCGGGAACTACAATGAGCAGTTCTTC,CASKVTSGNYNEQFF
NA,TRBJ1-2,once,TRBV7-3,TGTGCCAGCAGCACGTCCACAGCCCGCGGGGACTATGGCTACACCTTC,CASSTSTARGDYGYTF
NA,TRBJ1-2,once,TRBV27,TGTGCCAGCAGTTCTAGGGGGACCGGGGGGTATGGCTACACCTTC,CASSSRGTGGYGYTF